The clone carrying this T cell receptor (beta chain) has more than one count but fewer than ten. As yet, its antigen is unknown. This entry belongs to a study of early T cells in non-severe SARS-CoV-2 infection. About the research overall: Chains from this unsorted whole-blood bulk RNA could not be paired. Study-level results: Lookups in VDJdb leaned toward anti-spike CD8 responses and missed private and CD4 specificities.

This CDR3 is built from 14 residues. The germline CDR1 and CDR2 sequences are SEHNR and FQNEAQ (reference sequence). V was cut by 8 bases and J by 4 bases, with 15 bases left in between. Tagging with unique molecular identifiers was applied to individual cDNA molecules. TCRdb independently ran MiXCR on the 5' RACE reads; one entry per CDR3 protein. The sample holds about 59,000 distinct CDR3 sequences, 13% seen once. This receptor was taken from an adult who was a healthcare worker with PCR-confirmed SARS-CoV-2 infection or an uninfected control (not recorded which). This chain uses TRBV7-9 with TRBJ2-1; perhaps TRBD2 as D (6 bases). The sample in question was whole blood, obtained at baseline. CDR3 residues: CASLSLGTYNEQFF. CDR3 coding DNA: TGTGCCAGCCTCTCCCTCGGGACTTACAATGAGCAGTTCTTC.